Below are 4 T cell receptor beta chains sequenced from a single sample in a study of blood T cell repertoires in COVID-19. TCRdb's table, derived via immunoSEQ multiplex PCR, lists solely in-frame clones and lacks some. The sample yields about 350,000 clones, about 90% seen once. What was sequenced was PBMCs or T cells enriched from blood (not recorded which). These receptors came from a young woman who had recovered from COVID-19.

The table lists this clone with a count of one. The chain links TRBV5-8 to TRBJ1-4, with no clear D. Germline V gives CDR1 SGHTS, CDR2 YDEGEE. The V gene lost 2 bases and the J gene lost 7 bases, with 12 bases spanning the gap. The CDR3 extends over 14 amino acids. This chain's CDR3 is CASSFIGVGEKLFF. The CDR3 DNA follows: TGTGCCAGCAGCTTCATAGGAGTTGGTGAAAAACTGTTTTTT. Complete variable domain (other parts from reference TRBV5-8 and TRBJ1-4): EAGVTQSPTHLIKTRGQQATLRCSPISGHTSVYWYQQALGLGLQFLLWYDEGEERNRGNFPPRFSGRQFPNYSSELNVNALELEDSALYLCASSFIGVGEKLFFGSGTQLSVL.

The CDR3 nucleotides read TGTGCCAGCAGTTACTCGGGACTAGTCGGCGAGCAGTACTTC. It is translated as CASSYSGLVGEQYF. This sequence joins TRBV6-2 or TRBV6-3 and TRBJ2-7; TRBD2 aligns across 8 bases. CDR3 length: 14 amino acids. Germline V gene lookup returns CDR1 MNHEY and CDR2 SVGEGT. Trimming took 0 bases from V and 6 from J; bases not matched to a gene: 4.

The CDR3 sequence is CASSLMDRDYGYTF. The CDR3 DNA follows: TGTGCCAGCTCACTAATGGACAGGGACTATGGCTACACCTTC. V and J are TRBV18 and TRBJ1-2, with 8 bases fitting TRBD1. Losses at the gene ends were 4 bases for V and 3 bases for J; bases not matched to a gene: 4. The CDR3 extends over 14 amino acids. Germline loops: CDR1 KGHSH, CDR2 LQKENI.

This chain uses TRBV5-4 with TRBJ1-1; D might be TRBD1 (6 bases). The CDR3 runs to 14 residues. CDR1 SGHNT and CDR2 YYREEE come from the germline V gene (reference sequence). Trimming shortened V by 6 bases and J by 1 base, and 13 bases separated the two germline ends. The CDR3: CASTFRGANTEAFF. Here the CDR3 DNA reads TGTGCCAGCACCTTCAGGGGAGCGAACACTGAAGCTTTCTTT.